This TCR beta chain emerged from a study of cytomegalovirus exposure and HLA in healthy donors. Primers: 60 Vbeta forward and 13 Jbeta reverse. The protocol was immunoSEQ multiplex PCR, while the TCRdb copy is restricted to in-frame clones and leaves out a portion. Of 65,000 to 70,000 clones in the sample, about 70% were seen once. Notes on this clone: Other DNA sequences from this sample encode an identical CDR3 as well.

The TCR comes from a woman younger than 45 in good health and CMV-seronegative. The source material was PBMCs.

This CDR3 reads CAWSKGVQETQYF. The CDR3 nucleotides are TGTGCCTGGAGTAAAGGGGTCCAAGAGACCCAGTACTTC. V and J are TRBV30 and TRBJ2-5; tentatively, D is TRBD1 (5 bases). The CDR3 contains 13 residues. Between the trimmed V and J ends, which lost 2 bases and 1 base, there was a span of 8 bases. Germline V gene sequence: CDR1 GTSNPN, CDR2 SVGIG (reference sequence).